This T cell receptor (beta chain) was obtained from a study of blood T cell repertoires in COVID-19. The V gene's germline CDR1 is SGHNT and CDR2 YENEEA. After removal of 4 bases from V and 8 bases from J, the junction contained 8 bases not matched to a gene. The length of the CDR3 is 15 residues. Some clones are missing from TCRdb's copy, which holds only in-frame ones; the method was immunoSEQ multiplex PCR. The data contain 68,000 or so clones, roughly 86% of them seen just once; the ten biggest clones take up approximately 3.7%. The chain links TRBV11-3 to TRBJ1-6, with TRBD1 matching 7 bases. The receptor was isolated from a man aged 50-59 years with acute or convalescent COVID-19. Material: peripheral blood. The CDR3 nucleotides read TGTGCCAGCAGCTGGGGACAGCAGGGGGATTCACCCCTCCACTTT. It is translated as CASSWGQQGDSPLHF.